Presented here are 20 T cell receptor beta chains from one specimen sequenced in a study of CD8 T cells in ankylosing spondylitis. Their antigens remain unidentified. General study results and limits: A motif of 7 to 9 highly homologous TCR beta variants was seen as apparently characteristic of ankylosing spondylitis blood.

TCRdb itself ran the 5' RACE reads through MiXCR, one entry per CDR3 protein. The repertoire has roughly 440,000 distinct CDR3 sequences, roughly 18% of them found once; the top ten carry 1%. The sequenced sample consisted of blood, either unsorted or a sorted T cell fraction (not recorded which). The receptors stem from a male donor with ankylosing spondylitis.

The gene calls are TRBV5-1 and TRBJ2-1; perhaps TRBD2 as D (6 bases). CDR3 length: 13 residues. CDR1 is SGHRS and CDR2 is YFSETQ in the germline V gene. Trimming left V 4 bases short and J 5 bases short, with 10 bases between. CDR3 sequence: CASSPDYNNEQFF. The CDR3 DNA follows: TGCGCCAGCAGCCCGGACTATAACAATGAGCAGTTCTTC.

This chain links TRBV29-1 with TRBJ2-7, with TRBD1 matching 7 bases. Germline V CDR1 and CDR2: SQVTM, ANQGSEA. V dropped 4 bases and J dropped 4; count of bases not matched to a gene: 4. This CDR3 is 12 amino acids long. CDR3 bases: TGCAGCGTTGTAGGGGACAGATACGAGCAGTACTTC. Translated: CSVVGDRYEQYF.

In its sample, this clonotype was seen a few times. The chain couples TRBV7-8 to TRBJ1-2; D remains unclear. This CDR3 region has 17 residues. Trimming stripped 3 bases from V and 8 bases from J, with 25 bases between. Germline values: CDR1 SGHVS, CDR2 FQNEAQ. CDR3 protein: CASSLGGQKETRKGYTF. The DNA for the CDR3 is TGTGCCAGCAGCTTGGGAGGTCAGAAAGAGACTCGGAAGGGCTACACCTTC.

The chain has TRBV3-1 and TRBJ2-6; D is unresolved. The germline V gene encodes CDR1 LGHDT and CDR2 YNNKEL (reference sequence). With 1 base removed from V and 0 bases from J, the gap between germline ends came to 10 bases. The length of the CDR3 is 17 residues. Written as DNA, the CDR3 is TGTGCCAGCAGCCAAGGTATTGGAGCCTCTGGGGCCAACGTCCTGACTTTC. It translates to CASSQGIGASGANVLTF. Full variable domain (missing parts from reference TRBV3-1 and TRBJ2-6): DTAVSQTPKYLVTQMGNDKSIKCEQNLGHDTMYWYKQDSKKFLKIMFSYNNKELIINETVPNRFSPKSPDKAHLNLHINSLELGDSAVYFCASSQGIGASGANVLTFGAGSRLTVL.

The chain couples TRBV30 to TRBJ1-1; D is unclear. The V and J ends lost 0 bases and 5 bases respectively, with 13 bases between them. Germline-derived CDR1 and CDR2 are GTSNPN and SVGIG (reference sequence). The CDR3 runs 14 residues. The DNA of the CDR3 is TGTGCCTGGAGTGTACCGGGTTCGTGGACTGAAGCTTTCTTT. Residues: CAWSVPGSWTEAFF.

The sample holds a few counts of this clonotype. The V call is TRBV29-1, the J call TRBJ1-1; D possibly corresponds to TRBD1 (5 bases). Per germline, CDR1 SQVTM and CDR2 ANQGSEA. The V gene lost 6 bases and the J gene lost 0 bases, with 8 bases spanning the gap. CDR3 length equals 12 residues. CDR3 DNA sequence: TGCAGCGTCATGACAGTGAACACTGAAGCTTTCTTT. It specifies CSVMTVNTEAFF.

This clonotype was counted only a few times. The rearrangement uses TRBV20-1 and TRBJ1-1, with 8 positions matching TRBD1. The CDR3 loop spans 14 amino acids. CDR1 and CDR2 from the germline V gene are DFQATT and SNEGSKA (reference sequence). J gave up 0 bases and V 3 bases, and 3 bases lay outside the gene matches. For the CDR3, the DNA is TGCAGTGCTAGGCGGACAGGGATGAACACTGAAGCTTTCTTT. This codes for CSARRTGMNTEAFF.

The chain joins TRBV7-9 to TRBJ2-7, with a possible D match to TRBD2 (5 bases). CDR3 size: 13 residues. The ends were cut back, 0 bases at V and 6 bases at J, with 9 bases in the middle. Germline V gene data show CDR1 as SEHNR and CDR2 as FQNEAQ (reference sequence). The CDR3 protein is CASSLAGEGEQYF. The DNA for the CDR3 is TGTGCCAGCAGCTTAGCGGGAGAAGGCGAGCAGTACTTC.

The chain uses TRBV7-2 and TRBJ2-7; 13 nucleotides match TRBD2. The CDR3 loop spans 16 amino acids. Trimming removed 4 bases from V and 5 bases from J; junction bases left unmatched: 8. The germline gives CDR1 SGHTA, CDR2 FQGNSA. The CDR3: CASSSRLAGGLDEQYF. The CDR3 DNA reads as TGTGCCAGCAGCTCCAGACTAGCGGGGGGTCTCGACGAGCAGTACTTC.

This chain joins TRBV11-2 and TRBJ1-1, with TRBD1 matching over 7 bases. Germline-derived CDR1 and CDR2 are SGHAT and FQNNGV. The CDR3 has 16 residues. J was trimmed by 0 bases and V by 1 base; bases with no gene match: 5. The CDR3 spells CASSLVQGTMNTEAFF. The CDR3 nucleotides are TGTGCCAGCAGCTTAGTACAGGGGACTATGAACACTGAAGCTTTCTTT.

The chain carries TRBV6-1 and TRBJ2-3, with 7 bases that match TRBD2. In germline, CDR1 is MNHNS, CDR2 SASEGT. The V and J ends lost 1 base and 6 bases, in that order; junction bases with no gene match: 10. The CDR3 is 16 residues long. CDR3 sequence: CASSEGIGGRADTQYF. The CDR3 nucleotides are TGTGCCAGCAGTGAAGGGATAGGAGGGAGGGCCGATACGCAGTATTTT.

The chain recombines TRBV30 with TRBJ2-2; D gene uncertain. The ends were cut back, 3 bases at V and 7 bases at J, with 18 bases in the middle. The CDR3 totals 15 residues. Germline assignment: CDR1 GTSNPN and CDR2 SVGIG (reference sequence). As DNA, the CDR3 is TGTGCCTGGAGCCCTCGGAGATCTGTGATCGGGGAGCTGTTTTTT. Protein product: CAWSPRRSVIGELFF.

The gene calls are TRBV5-1 and TRBJ2-1; TRBD1 matches 10 bases. V was pared by 6 bases and J by 3 bases, with 9 bases of the junction left unmatched. This CDR3 region has 16 residues. Germline CDR1 SGHRS, CDR2 YFSETQ. The CDR3 sequence is CASMTGGPRGYNEQFF. The CDR3 DNA reads as TGCGCCAGCATGACAGGGGGCCCCAGGGGCTACAATGAGCAGTTCTTC.

This clonotype was seen more than once but under ten times. The chain is built from TRBV5-1 and TRBJ2-2; D is perhaps TRBD2 (6 bases). The CDR3 length is 15 residues. Trimming left V 1 base short and J 1 base short, with 8 bases between. Germline V lookup: CDR1 SGHRS, CDR2 YFSETQ. CDR3 in DNA: TGCGCCAGCAGCTTGTATAGCGGGAACACCGGGGAGCTGTTTTTT. Residues: CASSLYSGNTGELFF.

There are a few counts of this clonotype. This chain links TRBV6-5 with TRBJ1-4; 7 bases match TRBD1. The V gene's germline CDR1 is MNHEY and CDR2 SVGAGI. The CDR3 runs 15 residues. Trimming removed 2 bases from V and 5 bases from J; junction bases left unmatched: 5. The CDR3 protein is CASSYEGASNEKLFF. The CDR3 DNA sequence: TGTGCCAGCAGTTACGAGGGGGCATCAAATGAAAAACTGTTTTTT.

This clonotype has ten or more counts. The chain employs TRBV7-3 and TRBJ2-1, with 7 bases lining up with TRBD2. This CDR3 is built from 17 residues. Trimming took 5 bases from V and 1 from J; bases not matched to a gene: 11. Germline-derived CDR1 and CDR2 are SGHTA and FQGTGA. The CDR3 region is CASSPDGRVVSYNEQFF. The CDR3 DNA reads as TGTGCCAGCAGCCCGGATGGGAGGGTTGTATCCTACAATGAGCAGTTCTTC.

This clonotype has a handful of counts. The V and J genes are TRBV28 and TRBJ2-6; D is unresolved. This CDR3 has 15 residues. The V gene's germline CDR1 is MDHEN and CDR2 SYDVKM. Between the trimmed V and J ends, which lost 7 bases and 0 bases, there was a span of 10 bases. For the CDR3, the DNA is TGTGCCAGCACTTCCCCCAACTCTGGGGCCAACGTCCTGACTTTC. It yields the protein CASTSPNSGANVLTF.

This clonotype showed up just a few times. V gene TRBV20-1 combines with J gene TRBJ1-5, with TRBD1 as a possible D gene (6 bases). The CDR3 is 15 amino acids. V was shortened by 0 bases and J by 6 bases, with 15 bases between the two germline ends. Looked up from germline, CDR1 is DFQATT and CDR2 is SNEGSKA (reference sequence). The CDR3 bases are TGCAGTGCTAGAGATTCAAAGGGGGGAGGTCAGCCCCAGCATTTT. It translates to CSARDSKGGGQPQHF.

Only a few counts were recorded for this clonotype. The chain joins TRBV20-1 to TRBJ2-3, with D tentatively TRBD1 (5 bases). The CDR3 extends over 13 amino acids. The germline V and J ends were trimmed by 2 bases and 4 bases, with 10 bases remaining between them. The germline CDR1 and CDR2 sequences are DFQATT and SNEGSKA (reference sequence). The CDR3 DNA reads TGCAGTGCTAGATCCAGGGCCCCAGATACGCAGTATTTT. Amino acid sequence: CSARSRAPDTQYF.

A few counts support this clonotype. This rearrangement joins TRBV20-1 to TRBJ2-7, with D perhaps TRBD2 (6 bases). The CDR3 sequence is 15 residues long. Trimming removed 0 bases from V and 2 bases from J, with 14 bases in between. CDR1 is DFQATT and CDR2 is SNEGSKA in the germline V gene (reference sequence). Here the CDR3 reads CSARETSSATYEQYF. The CDR3 DNA reads TGCAGTGCTAGAGAAACCTCTAGCGCAACCTACGAGCAGTACTTC.